Listed below are T cell receptor beta chains from one sample, sequenced in a study of T cell responses to AZD1222 COVID-19 vaccine. TCRdb's table, derived via immunoSEQ multiplex PCR, lists solely in-frame clones and lacks some. The table lists around 75,000 clones, 85% of them singletons, with 10% to 15% in the top ten. This specimen was peripheral blood, taken on day 0 of AZD1222 vaccination. These receptor sequences come from an adult in good health. Each CDR3 is given with its conserved first and last residue. A D gene is named only where the DNA matches it firmly. Expanded clones get a size class; other rows say once, few or many, or leave the size out.

- - TRBJ1-1 TRBV28 15 TGTGCCAGCAGTGGTGGGGTTTTTTTTGGCACTGAAGCTTTCTTT CASSGGVFFGTEAFF
TRBD2 - TRBJ2-3 TRBV7-9 16 TGTGCCAGCAGCTCCGGGGGGGCCAGTATCGGAGATACGCAGTATTTT CASSSGGASIGDTQYF
- - TRBJ2-7 TRBV11-2 12 TGTGCCAGCAGCCCTGGGTTCTACGAGCAGTACTTC CASSPGFYEQYF
- - TRBJ2-1 TRBV2 15 TGTGCCAGCAGTGAAACAGAGCCCCTCTACAATGAGCAGTTCTTC CASSETEPLYNEQFF
- once TRBJ2-7 TRBV6-5 13 TGTGCCACCGGGAGCTCTGTATATACTGTGCAGTACTTC CATGSSVYTVQYF
TRBD2 - TRBJ2-3 TRBV3-1/TRBV3-2 19 TGTGCCAGCAGCCAAGAGGGAGTAGCGGGGGTCTTCGGCACAGATACGCAGTATTTT CASSQEGVAGVFGTDTQYF
- - TRBJ2-7 TRBV11-2 15 TGTGCCAGCAGCCAGGGGGGGACGTACTCCTACGAGCAGTACTTC CASSQGGTYSYEQYF
TRBD2 - TRBJ2-5 TRBV7-2 17 TGTGCCAGCAGCAAGGACCTAGCGGGGGGGCCATGGGAGACCCAGTACTTC CASSKDLAGGPWETQYF
- once TRBJ1-6 TRBV19 13 TGTGCCAGTAGGCCGGGACATCAATCACCCCTCCACTTT CASRPGHQSPLHF
TRBD1 - TRBJ1-2 TRBV2 11 TGTGCCAGCTCGTGGGACAGGGTGAACACCTTC CASSWDRVNTF
- - TRBJ2-6 TRBV3-1/TRBV3-2 14 TGTGCCAGCAGCCAATTGGGGGATCTCGACGTCCTGACTTTC CASSQLGDLDVLTF
- - TRBJ1-1 TRBV5-1 14 TGCGCCAGCAGCTTGGACAGGGAGGGCACTGAAGCTTTCTTT CASSLDREGTEAFF
- - TRBJ1-2 TRBV7-3 13 TGTGCCAGCAGTTTCAGGGACGGAGATGGCTACACCTTC CASSFRDGDGYTF
- - TRBJ1-3 TRBV6-5 14 TGTGCCAGCAGTTCAACAGGGTCTGGAAACACCATATATTTT CASSSTGSGNTIYF
- - TRBJ2-5 TRBV2 13 TGTGCCAGCACCCGGGACACGCAAGAGACCCAGTACTTC CASTRDTQETQYF
- - TRBJ2-7 TRBV7-2 15 TGTGCCAGCAGCTTGGGAGGCCTTAAACGGGGGGAGCAGTACTTC CASSLGGLKRGEQYF
TRBD1 - TRBJ1-5 TRBV10-3 14 TGTGCCATCAGCATAGACAGGGAGTACCAGCCCCAGCATTTT CAISIDREYQPQHF
- - TRBJ2-2 TRBV4-3 16 TGCGCCAGCAGCCAAGTCTGGGCCGCGAACACCGGGGAGCTGTTTTTT CASSQVWAANTGELFF
- once TRBJ1-2 TRBV19 16 TGTGCCAGTAGTATCCCTGGACGGAGTTATAACTATGGCTACACCTTC CASSIPGRSYNYGYTF
- few TRBJ1-3 TRBV19 15 TGTGCCAGTAGTACTCTAGCGAGCTCTGGAAACACCATATATTTT CASSTLASSGNTIYF
- - TRBJ1-1 TRBV30 14 TGTGCCTGGAGTACCCCCTCGGGGAACACTGAAGCTTTCTTT CAWSTPSGNTEAFF
- - TRBJ2-7 TRBV4-3 14 TGCGCCAGCAGCCAGGGACTCAGGGACTACGAGCAGTACTTC CASSQGLRDYEQYF